This record looks at one T cell receptor beta chain sequence and its context. Its antigen is currently unknown. Possible read error: a much larger clone is one base away. The CDR3 runs to 15 residues. The V gene's germline CDR1 is LGHDT and CDR2 YNNKEL (reference sequence). Preparation of the TCRbeta library involved a method that used unique molecular identifiers. MiXCR, run by TCRdb on the PCR reads, gives a single entry per CDR3 protein. The sample has 250,000 to 300,000 distinct CDR3 sequences; 10% are singletons. The record originates from a study of T-cell reconstitution after alpha-beta-depleted transplantation in children. Findings of the study overall: Some patients' high day-60 TCRbeta diversity was attributed to recipient cells surviving conditioning. Expanded clones from the graft, numbering several hundred, reportedly supplied alpha-beta T cells about two months after transplant.

The chain has TRBV3-1 and TRBJ1-1; 9 bases map to TRBD1. The sequenced sample was PBMCs, obtained before TCRalphabeta/CD19-depleted stem cell transplant. The TCR comes from a boy under two years old with acute myeloid leukemia, due to receive a stem cell transplant. CDR3 sequence: CATSQPRQGETEAFF. Written as DNA, the CDR3 is TGTGCCACCAGCCAACCCAGACAGGGGGAAACTGAAGCTTTCTTT.